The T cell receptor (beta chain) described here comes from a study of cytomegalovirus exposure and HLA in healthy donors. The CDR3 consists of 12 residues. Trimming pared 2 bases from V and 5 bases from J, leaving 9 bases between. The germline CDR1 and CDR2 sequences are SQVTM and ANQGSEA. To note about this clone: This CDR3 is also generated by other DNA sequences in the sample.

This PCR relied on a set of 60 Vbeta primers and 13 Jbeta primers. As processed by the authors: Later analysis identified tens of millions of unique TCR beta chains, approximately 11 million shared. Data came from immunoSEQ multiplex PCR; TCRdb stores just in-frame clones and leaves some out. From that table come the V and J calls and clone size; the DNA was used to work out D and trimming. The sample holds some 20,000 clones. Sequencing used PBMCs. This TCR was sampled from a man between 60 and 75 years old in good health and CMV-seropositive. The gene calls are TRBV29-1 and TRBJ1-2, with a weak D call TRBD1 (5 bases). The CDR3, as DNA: TGCAGCGTTGAAAGGGGTGGGTATGGCTACACCTTC. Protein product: CSVERGGYGYTF.